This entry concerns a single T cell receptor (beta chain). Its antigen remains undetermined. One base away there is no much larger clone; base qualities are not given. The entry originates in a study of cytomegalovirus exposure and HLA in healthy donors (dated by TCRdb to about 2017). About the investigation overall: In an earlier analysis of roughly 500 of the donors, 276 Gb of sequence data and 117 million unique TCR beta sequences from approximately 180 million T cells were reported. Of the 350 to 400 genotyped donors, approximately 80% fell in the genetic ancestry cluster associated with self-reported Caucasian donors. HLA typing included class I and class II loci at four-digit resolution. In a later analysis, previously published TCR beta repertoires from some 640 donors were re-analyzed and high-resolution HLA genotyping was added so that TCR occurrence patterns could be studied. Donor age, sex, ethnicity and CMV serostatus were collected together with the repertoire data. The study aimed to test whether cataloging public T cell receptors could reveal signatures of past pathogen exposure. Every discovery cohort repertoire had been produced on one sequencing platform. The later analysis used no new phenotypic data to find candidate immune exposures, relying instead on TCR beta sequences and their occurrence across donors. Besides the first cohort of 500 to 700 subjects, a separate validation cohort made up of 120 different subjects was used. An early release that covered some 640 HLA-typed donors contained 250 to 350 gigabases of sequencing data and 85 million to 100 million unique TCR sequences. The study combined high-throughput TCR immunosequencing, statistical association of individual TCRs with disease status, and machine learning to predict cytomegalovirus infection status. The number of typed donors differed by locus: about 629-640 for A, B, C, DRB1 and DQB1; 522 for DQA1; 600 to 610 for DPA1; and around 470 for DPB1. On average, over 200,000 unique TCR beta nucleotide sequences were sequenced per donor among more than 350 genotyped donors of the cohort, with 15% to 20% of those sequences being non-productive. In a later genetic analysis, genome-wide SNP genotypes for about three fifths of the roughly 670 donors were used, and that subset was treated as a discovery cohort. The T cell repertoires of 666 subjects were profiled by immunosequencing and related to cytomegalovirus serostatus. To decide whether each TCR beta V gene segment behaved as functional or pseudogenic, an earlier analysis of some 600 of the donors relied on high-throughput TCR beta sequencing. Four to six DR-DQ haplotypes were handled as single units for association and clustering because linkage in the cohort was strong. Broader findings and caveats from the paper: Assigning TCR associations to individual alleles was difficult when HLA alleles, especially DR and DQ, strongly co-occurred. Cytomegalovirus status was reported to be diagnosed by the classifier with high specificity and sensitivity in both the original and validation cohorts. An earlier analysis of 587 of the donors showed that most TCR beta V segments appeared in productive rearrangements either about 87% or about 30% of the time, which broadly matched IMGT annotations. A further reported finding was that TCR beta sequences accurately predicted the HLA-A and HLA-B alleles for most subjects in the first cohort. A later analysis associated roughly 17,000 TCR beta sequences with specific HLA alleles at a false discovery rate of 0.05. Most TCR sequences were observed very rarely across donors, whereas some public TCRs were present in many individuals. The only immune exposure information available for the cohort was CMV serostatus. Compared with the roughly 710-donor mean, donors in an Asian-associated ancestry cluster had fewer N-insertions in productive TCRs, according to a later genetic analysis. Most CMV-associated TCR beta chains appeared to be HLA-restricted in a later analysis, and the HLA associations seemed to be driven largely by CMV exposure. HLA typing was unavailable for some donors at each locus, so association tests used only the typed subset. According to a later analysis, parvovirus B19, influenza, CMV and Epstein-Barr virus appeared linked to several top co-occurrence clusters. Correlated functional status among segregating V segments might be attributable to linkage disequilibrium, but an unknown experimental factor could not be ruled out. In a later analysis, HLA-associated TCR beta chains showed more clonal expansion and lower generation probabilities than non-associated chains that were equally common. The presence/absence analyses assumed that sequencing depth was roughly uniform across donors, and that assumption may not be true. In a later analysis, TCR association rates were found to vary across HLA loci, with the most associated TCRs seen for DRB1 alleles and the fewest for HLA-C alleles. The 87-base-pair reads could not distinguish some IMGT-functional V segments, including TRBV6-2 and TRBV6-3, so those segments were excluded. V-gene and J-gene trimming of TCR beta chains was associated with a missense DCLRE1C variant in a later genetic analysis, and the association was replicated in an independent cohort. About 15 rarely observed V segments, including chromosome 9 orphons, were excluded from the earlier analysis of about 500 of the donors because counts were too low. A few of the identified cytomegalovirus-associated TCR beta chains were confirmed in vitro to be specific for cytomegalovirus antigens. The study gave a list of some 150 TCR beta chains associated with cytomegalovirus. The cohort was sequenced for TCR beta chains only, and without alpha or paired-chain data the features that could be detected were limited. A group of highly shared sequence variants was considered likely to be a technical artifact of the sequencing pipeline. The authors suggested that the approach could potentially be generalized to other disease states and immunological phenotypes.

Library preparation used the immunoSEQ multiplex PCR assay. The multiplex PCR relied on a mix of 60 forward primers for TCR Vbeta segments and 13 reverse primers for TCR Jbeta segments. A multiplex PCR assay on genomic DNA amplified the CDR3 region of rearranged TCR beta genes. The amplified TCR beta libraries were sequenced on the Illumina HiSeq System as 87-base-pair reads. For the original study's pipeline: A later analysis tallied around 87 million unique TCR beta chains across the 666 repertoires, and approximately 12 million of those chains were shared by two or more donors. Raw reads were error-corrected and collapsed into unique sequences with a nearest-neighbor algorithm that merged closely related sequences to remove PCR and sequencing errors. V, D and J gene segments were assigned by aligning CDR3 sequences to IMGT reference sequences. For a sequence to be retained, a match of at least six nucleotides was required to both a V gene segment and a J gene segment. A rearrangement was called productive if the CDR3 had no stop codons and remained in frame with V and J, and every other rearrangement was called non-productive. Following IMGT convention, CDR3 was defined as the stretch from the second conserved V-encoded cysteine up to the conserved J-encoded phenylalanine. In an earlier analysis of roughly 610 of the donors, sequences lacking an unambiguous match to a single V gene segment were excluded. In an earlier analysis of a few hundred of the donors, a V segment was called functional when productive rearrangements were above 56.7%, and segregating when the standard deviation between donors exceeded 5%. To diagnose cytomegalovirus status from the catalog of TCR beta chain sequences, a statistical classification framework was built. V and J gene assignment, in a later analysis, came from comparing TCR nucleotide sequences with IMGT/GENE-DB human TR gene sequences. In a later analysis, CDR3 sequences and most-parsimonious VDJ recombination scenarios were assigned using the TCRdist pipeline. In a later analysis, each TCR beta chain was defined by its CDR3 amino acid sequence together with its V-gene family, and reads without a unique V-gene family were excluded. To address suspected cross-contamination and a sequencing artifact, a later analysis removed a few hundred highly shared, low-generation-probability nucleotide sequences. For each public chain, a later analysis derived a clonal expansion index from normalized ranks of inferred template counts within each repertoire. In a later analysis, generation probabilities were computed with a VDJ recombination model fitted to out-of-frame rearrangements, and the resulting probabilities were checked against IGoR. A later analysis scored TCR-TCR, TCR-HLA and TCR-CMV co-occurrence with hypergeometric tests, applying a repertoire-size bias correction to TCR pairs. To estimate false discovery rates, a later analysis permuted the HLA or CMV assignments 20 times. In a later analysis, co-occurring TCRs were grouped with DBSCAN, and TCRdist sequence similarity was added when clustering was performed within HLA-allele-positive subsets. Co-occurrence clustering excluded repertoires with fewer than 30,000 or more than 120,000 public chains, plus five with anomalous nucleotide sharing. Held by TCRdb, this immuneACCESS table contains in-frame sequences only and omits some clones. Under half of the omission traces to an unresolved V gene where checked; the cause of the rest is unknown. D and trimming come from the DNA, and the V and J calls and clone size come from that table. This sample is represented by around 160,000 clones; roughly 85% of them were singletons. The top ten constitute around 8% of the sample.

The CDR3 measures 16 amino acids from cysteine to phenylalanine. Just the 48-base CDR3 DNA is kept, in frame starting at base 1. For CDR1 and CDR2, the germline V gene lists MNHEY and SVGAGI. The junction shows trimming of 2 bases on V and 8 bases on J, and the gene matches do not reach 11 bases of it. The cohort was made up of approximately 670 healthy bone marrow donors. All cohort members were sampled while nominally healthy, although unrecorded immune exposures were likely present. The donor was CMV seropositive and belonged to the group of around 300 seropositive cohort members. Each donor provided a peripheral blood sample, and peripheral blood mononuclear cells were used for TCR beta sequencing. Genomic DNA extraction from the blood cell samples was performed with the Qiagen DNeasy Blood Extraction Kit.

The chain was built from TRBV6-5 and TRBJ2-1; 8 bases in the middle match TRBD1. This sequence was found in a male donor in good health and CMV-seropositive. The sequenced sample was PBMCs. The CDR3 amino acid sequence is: CASSYDLGQGLDEQFF. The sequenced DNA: TGTGCCAGCAGTTACGACCTCGGACAGGGTTTGGATGAGCAGTTCTTC.